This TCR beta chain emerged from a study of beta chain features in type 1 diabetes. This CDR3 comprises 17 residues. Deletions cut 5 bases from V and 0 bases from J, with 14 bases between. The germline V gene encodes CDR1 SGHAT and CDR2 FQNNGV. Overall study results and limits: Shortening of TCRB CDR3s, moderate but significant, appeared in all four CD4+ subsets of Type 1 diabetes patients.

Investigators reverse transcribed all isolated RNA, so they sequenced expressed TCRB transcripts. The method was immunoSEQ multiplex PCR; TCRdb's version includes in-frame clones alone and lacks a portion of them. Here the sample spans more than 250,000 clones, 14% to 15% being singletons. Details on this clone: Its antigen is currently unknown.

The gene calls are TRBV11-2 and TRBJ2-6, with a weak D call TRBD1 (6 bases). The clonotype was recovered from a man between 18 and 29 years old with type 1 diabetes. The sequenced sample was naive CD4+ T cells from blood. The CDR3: CASSTLQGPSGANVLTF. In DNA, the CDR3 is TGTGCCAGCAGCACGTTACAGGGCCCCTCTGGGGCCAACGTCCTGACTTTC.